The subject of this entry is one TCR beta chain. Its cognate antigen is unknown. These data come from a study of cytomegalovirus exposure and HLA in healthy donors. Primers for the PCR totalled 60 Vbeta and 13 Jbeta. Original methodology: In a later analysis, about 9.9 million of approximately 80 million unique beta chains occurred in at least two donors. Produced via immunoSEQ multiplex PCR; TCRdb's table is partial and in-frame only. That table gives V, J and clone size, and the DNA gave D and trimming. This table has about 57,000 clones, around 70% appearing once. Overall study results and limits: Investigators reported more than 150 TCR beta chains as tied to cytomegalovirus. Reportedly, a later analysis found an Asian-associated ancestry cluster had fewer N-insertions than the approximately 700-donor mean. In vitro, three CMV-associated chains proved specific for CMV antigens.

Trimming took 0 bases from V and 5 from J, leaving 7 bases between them. The CDR3 has 13 residues. Germline V gives CDR1 SGHNT, CDR2 YENEEA. The chain is built from TRBV11-3 and TRBJ1-1, with no clear D. This receptor was obtained from a woman aged 45-60 years in good health and CMV-seronegative. Sequenced sample: PBMCs. The CDR3 nucleotides read TGTGCCAGCAGCTTAGACAGCGGGACTGAAGCTTTCTTT. As protein: CASSLDSGTEAFF.